The present entry profiles one T cell receptor beta chain with its context. Its antigen is not identified. This sample was taken from a study of T cell responses to AZD1222 COVID-19 vaccine. Study outcomes and limitations: It was only a handful of AZD1222 recipients who were seropositive at baseline. Among vaccine-associated CD4 TCRs, coverage spanned spike, with dominance at 160-218 and 743-854. Nearly half of spike-specific TCRs reportedly go after variant regions that carry no mutations.

This table comes from immunoSEQ multiplex PCR, and its TCRdb copy is limited to in-frame clones, with some not included. The sample holds some 120,000 clones; over 75% are singletons and the top ten take 4.2%. V was pared by 3 bases and J by 5 bases, with 5 bases of the junction left unmatched. Per the germline V gene, CDR1 is SNHLY and CDR2 is FYNNEI. This CDR3 contains 14 residues. V is TRBV2 and J is TRBJ1-2; the match to TRBD1 covers 8 bases. Sequences were derived from peripheral blood, sampled 28 days after the second dose of the MenACWY control vaccine. The TCR originated in an adult who received the MenACWY meningococcal vaccine as a control. CDR3 in DNA: TGTGCCAGCAGTGACCCAGGGGGCCCTTATGGCTACACCTTC. Translation: CASSDPGGPYGYTF.